The entry below describes one T cell receptor beta chain. This record belongs to a study of blood T cells in healthy people across ages. Together with a sample-barcoded 5' primer, a J-beta primer mix was included in a second PCR lasting about 6 to 11 cycles. MiXCR was run by TCRdb on the 5' RACE reads, yielding one entry per CDR3 protein. The sample carries approximately 1,700,000 distinct CDR3 sequences, 35% to 50% recorded once. V lost 7 bases and J lost 6, with 21 bases in between. Germline CDR1 is MNHEY and CDR2 is SVGAGI. This CDR3 is built from 16 residues. The sample taken for sequencing was blood. The gene calls are TRBV6-5 and TRBJ2-2, with D possibly TRBD1 on 6 matching bases. This clonotype was obtained from a human donor in good health. The CDR3 loop reads CASTLDSSEYPGELFF. The CDR3 DNA reads as TGTGCCAGCACCCTGGACAGTTCGGAATACCCCGGGGAGCTGTTTTTT.